Each of the 23 T cell receptor beta chains below was sequenced from the same sample in a study of blood T cell repertoires in COVID-19. Only in-frame clones appear in the TCRdb table, and some are missing; sequencing was by immunoSEQ multiplex PCR. The sample carries roughly 220,000 clones, over 80% recorded once. The sequencing sample was made of PBMCs or T cells enriched from blood (not recorded which). All receptors derive from a woman between 35 and 50 years old who had recovered from COVID-19.

The chain has TRBV3-1 (or the pseudogene TRBV3-2) and TRBJ2-7; 7 bases match TRBD1. V gave up 1 base and J gave up 4 bases; unmatched junction bases: 4. Germline V CDR1 and CDR2: LGHDT, YNNKEL (reference sequence). CDR3 length: 14 amino acids. This chain's CDR3 is CASSQGDSRYEQYF. The CDR3 DNA is TGTGCCAGCAGCCAAGGGGACAGCAGATACGAGCAGTACTTC.

The chain carries TRBV5-1 and TRBJ2-1, with TRBD2 matching over 11 bases. The trim removed 4 bases at V and 4 bases at J, leaving 10 bases unmatched. The germline V gene encodes CDR1 SGHRS and CDR2 YFSETQ. The CDR3 runs to 17 residues. The DNA of the CDR3 is TGCGCCAGCAGCCTAGGACGGGGACTAGCGGCATACAATGAGCAGTTCTTC. Translation: CASSLGRGLAAYNEQFF.

CDR3 in amino acids: CASSLTGGLSSYEQYV. DNA of the CDR3: TGTGCCAGCAGTTTGACGGGGGGATTAAGCTCCTACGAGCAGTACGTC. This chain links TRBV27 with TRBJ2-7, with TRBD2 identical over 7 bases. Germline assignment: CDR1 MNHEY and CDR2 SMNVEV (reference sequence). V shed 3 bases, J shed 0 bases, and the junction held 8 bases outside the gene matches. This CDR3 is built from 16 residues.

The rearrangement links TRBV19 to TRBJ1-2; TRBD1 is a possible D gene (5 bases). CDR3 length: 13 residues. Trimming shortened V by 5 bases and J by 8 bases, and 15 bases separated the two germline ends. Germline V gene lookup returns CDR1 LNHDA and CDR2 SQIVND (reference sequence). The CDR3 region has the DNA TGTGCCAGTAGTTCTACCCGGGCAGGGGGCTACACCTTC. This gives the protein CASSSTRAGGYTF.

The chain is built from TRBV6-6 and TRBJ1-5; perhaps TRBD1 as D (6 bases). The CDR3 is 14 residues long. Between the trimmed V and J ends, which lost 7 bases and 5 bases, there was a span of 15 bases. Per germline, CDR1 MNHNY and CDR2 SVGAGI (reference sequence). The CDR3 is CASTPMGADQPQHF. In DNA form, the CDR3 reads TGTGCCAGCACGCCGATGGGGGCGGATCAGCCCCAGCATTTT.

The chain recombines TRBV29-1 with TRBJ1-2; D possibly corresponds to TRBD1 (6 bases). The CDR3 consists of 21 residues. Trimming left V 0 bases short and J 1 base short, with 30 bases between. The germline V gene has CDR1 SQVTM and CDR2 ANQGSEA. CDR3 in amino acids: CSVEEPLNRAYQSYINYGYTF. CDR3 bases: TGCAGCGTTGAAGAACCGTTAAACAGGGCCTATCAGTCTTACATTAACTATGGCTACACCTTC.

The rearrangement joins TRBV3-1 (or the pseudogene TRBV3-2) to TRBJ2-1; maybe TRBD2 (6 bases). The CDR3 spans 13 residues. Trimming shortened V by 2 bases and J by 6 bases, and 8 bases separated the two germline ends. Germline CDR1 is LGHDT and CDR2 is YNNKEL (reference sequence). CDR3 DNA: TGTGCCAGCAGCCAATACGGGAGCAATGAGCAGTTCTTC. This gives the protein CASSQYGSNEQFF.

The rearrangement joins TRBV30 to TRBJ1-4; D gene unclear. The V end lost 0 bases, the J end lost 8 bases, and 10 bases lay between the germline ends. This CDR3 is 13 amino acids long. Germline loops: CDR1 GTSNPN, CDR2 SVGIG (reference sequence). CDR3 bases: TGTGCCTGGAGTGTAACTGCCCCCGAAAAACTGTTTTTT. Its protein product is CAWSVTAPEKLFF.

This clone has more than one count but fewer than ten. V is TRBV18 and J is TRBJ1-2; TRBD1 matches at 8 bases. Germline values: CDR1 KGHSH, CDR2 LQKENI. This CDR3 region has 17 residues. J was trimmed by 5 bases and V by 3 bases; bases with no gene match: 14. CDR3 amino acids: CASSPVSLTGDLYGYTF. For the CDR3, the DNA is TGTGCCAGCTCACCCGTCTCCCTGACAGGGGACCTATATGGCTACACCTTC.

V gene TRBV7-2 combines with J gene TRBJ1-6; D remains ambiguous. The CDR3 has 14 amino acids. V gave up 1 base and J gave up 7 bases, with 8 bases separating them. Germline loops: CDR1 SGHTA, CDR2 FQGNSA. This chain's CDR3 is CASSLDGSNSPLHF. As DNA, the CDR3 is TGTGCCAGCAGCTTAGACGGGTCAAATTCACCCCTCCACTTT.

V gene TRBV28 combines with J gene TRBJ1-2; tentatively, D is TRBD1 (6 bases). This CDR3 comprises 13 residues. V dropped 3 bases and J dropped 6 bases, with 11 bases sitting between them. The germline V gene has CDR1 MDHEN and CDR2 SYDVKM. The CDR3, as DNA: TGTGCCAGCAGTTTGAGACAGGATCATGGCTACACCTTC. Translating it yields CASSLRQDHGYTF.

J is TRBJ2-5 and V is TRBV18, with a tentative D call TRBD1 (5 bases). V was shortened by 6 bases and J by 1 base, with 18 bases between the two germline ends. The CDR3 runs to 16 residues. The germline V gene has CDR1 KGHSH and CDR2 LQKENI. The CDR3 nucleotides read TGTGCCAGCTCCCCCTACAGTCAGGGCTTCCAAGAGACCCAGTACTTC. Amino acids: CASSPYSQGFQETQYF. The whole variable domain, remainder taken from reference TRBV18 and TRBJ2-5, is NAGVMQNPRHLVRRRGQEARLRCSPMKGHSHVYWYRQLPEEGLKFMVYLQKENIIDESGMPKERFSAEFPKEGPSILRIQQVVRGDSAAYFCASSPYSQGFQETQYFGPGTRLLVL.

This clone was recorded a few times. J is TRBJ2-7 and V is TRBV7-9; 7 bases align to TRBD2. Trimming took 4 bases from V and 3 from J; bases not matched to a gene: 12. Germline V lookup: CDR1 SEHNR, CDR2 FQNEAQ (reference sequence). The CDR3 covers 16 residues. The CDR3 protein is CASSSLSGTYYYEQYV. For the CDR3, the DNA is TGTGCCAGCAGCTCCTTAAGCGGGACGTACTACTACGAGCAGTACGTC.

This chain's CDR3 is CASSLIGAEQFF. CDR3 coding DNA: TGTGCCAGCAGCTTGATAGGGGCTGAGCAGTTCTTC. V is TRBV5-5 and J is TRBJ2-1, with D perhaps matching TRBD1 (5 bases). V was trimmed by 1 base and J by 9 bases, leaving 8 bases between them. Germline V gene data show CDR1 as SGHKS and CDR2 as YYEKEE (reference sequence). The CDR3 is 12 amino acids.

This clone turned up a few times. The chain links TRBV20-1 to TRBJ1-2, with D unresolved. CDR3 length: 11 amino acids. CDR1 and CDR2 from the germline V gene are DFQATT and SNEGSKA (reference sequence). V was trimmed by 1 base and J by 5 bases, leaving 5 bases between them. CDR3 protein: CSARGSYGYTF. The CDR3 DNA is TGCAGTGCTAGAGGCAGTTATGGCTACACCTTC.

The chain uses TRBV19 and TRBJ2-3, with D possibly being TRBD2 (5 bases). In germline, CDR1 is LNHDA, CDR2 SQIVND (reference sequence). The V gene lost 5 bases and the J gene lost 4 bases, with 7 bases spanning the gap. CDR3 length: 12 residues. CDR3 DNA sequence: TGTGCCAGTAGTTTGGACTCAGATACGCAGTATTTT. This encodes CASSLDSDTQYF. Supplemented by reference TRBV19 and TRBJ2-3, the full variable domain reads DGGITQSPKYLFRKEGQNVTLSCEQNLNHDAMYWYRQDPGQGLRLIYYSQIVNDFQKGDIAEGYSVSREKKESFPLTVTSAQKNPTAFYLCASSLDSDTQYFGPGTRLTVL.

This chain joins TRBV11-3 and TRBJ1-6; 7 bases are shared with TRBD1. The CDR3 has 14 residues. Looked up from germline, CDR1 is SGHNT and CDR2 is YENEEA. V gave up 5 bases and J gave up 11 bases; unmatched junction bases: 9. In DNA, the CDR3 is TGTGCCAGCAGCCCGGGCACAGGGACAGCACCCCTCCACTTT. This gives the protein CASSPGTGTAPLHF.

The chain employs TRBV7-2 and TRBJ2-3; TRBD2 is a possible D gene (5 bases). The germline CDR1 and CDR2 sequences are SGHTA and FQGNSA. There are 11 residues in the CDR3. V lost 4 bases, J lost 8 bases, and 7 bases lay in between. The CDR3 nucleotides are TGTGCCAGCAGCTCCGGAGGTACGCAGTATTTT. Amino acids: CASSSGGTQYF.

The CDR3 region is CASGDRGKYGYTF. The CDR3, as DNA: TGTGCCAGCGGAGACAGGGGAAAGTATGGCTACACCTTC. The chain joins TRBV11-2 to TRBJ1-2; 8 nucleotides line up with TRBD1. Trimming cost V 8 bases and J 5 bases; bases outside gene matches: 7. This CDR3 contains 13 residues. From germline, CDR1 is SGHAT and CDR2 FQNNGV.

This chain uses TRBV21-1 with TRBJ2-1; TRBD2 is the table's D call and was not checked against the DNA. TRBV21-1 is a known pseudogene. The CDR3 has 18 amino acids. CDR3 in amino acids: CASSKVLKAVTSYNEQFF. In nucleotides, the CDR3 is TGTGCCAGCAGCAAAGTTCTGAAAGCGGTGACTTCGTACAATGAGCAGTTCTTC.

V is TRBV5-1 and J is TRBJ2-3, with a weak D call TRBD2 (6 bases). The germline V and J ends were trimmed by 4 bases and 2 bases, with 8 bases remaining between them. CDR3 length: 13 residues. Germline V gene lookup returns CDR1 SGHRS and CDR2 YFSETQ. The CDR3 DNA reads TGCGCCAGCAGCCAGGGACTCACAGATACGCAGTATTTT. It specifies CASSQGLTDTQYF.

The chain couples TRBV30 to TRBJ1-2; no definite D call. This CDR3 is 14 amino acids long. Per the germline V gene, CDR1 is GTSNPN and CDR2 is SVGIG (reference sequence). Trimming left V 5 bases short and J 8 bases short, with 21 bases between. CDR3 amino acids: CAWYLRGAAEGYTF. The CDR3 nucleotides are TGTGCCTGGTACCTTAGAGGCGCAGCCGAAGGCTACACCTTC.

The rearrangement links TRBV15 to TRBJ2-5, with TRBD2 as a possible D gene (5 bases). V shed 1 base and J shed 0 bases, with 18 bases lying between them. Germline CDR1 is LNHNV and CDR2 is YYDKDF (reference sequence). The CDR3 covers 18 residues. CDR3 region: CATSRVRGVPVNQETQYF. The CDR3 DNA reads as TGTGCCACCAGCAGAGTTCGGGGTGTTCCGGTTAACCAAGAGACCCAGTACTTC. The full variable domain, rest sourced from reference TRBV15 and TRBJ2-5, is DAMVIQNPRYQVTQFGKPVTLSCSQTLNHNVMYWYQQKSSQAPKLLFHYYDKDFNNEADTPDNFQSRRPNTSFCFLDIRSPGLGDTAMYLCATSRVRGVPVNQETQYFGPGTRLLVL.